The entry that follows covers one T cell receptor beta chain sequence. Its antigen is unidentified. TCRdb used MiXCR to reprocess the 5' RACE reads, holding one entry per CDR3 protein. The sample shows a few hundred thousand distinct CDR3 sequences, about 7.1% of them seen only once. This sample was taken from a study of T cells after yellow fever vaccination. Whole-study results and caveats: Booster sampling recovered most clones from primary vaccination (approximately 97% CD4, over 75% CD8). It was a small share of clonotypes that appeared in both CD4 and CD8 compartments.

The CDR3 length is 15 residues. Germline V gene lookup returns CDR1 SGHNT and CDR2 YYREEE (reference sequence). Between the trimmed V and J ends, which lost 0 bases and 2 bases, there was a span of 12 bases. The sample in question was CD4+ T cells sorted from PBMCs, obtained 15 days after the yellow fever booster vaccination. The origin of this receptor is a man aged 30 to 45 who received the YFV17D yellow fever vaccine. The V call is TRBV5-4, the J call TRBJ2-7; D could derive from TRBD1 or TRBD2 (5 bases each). CDR3 sequence (DNA): TGTGCCAGCAGCTTGGCCGGGGCGGAAACCTACGAGCAGTACTTC. Residues: CASSLAGAETYEQYF.